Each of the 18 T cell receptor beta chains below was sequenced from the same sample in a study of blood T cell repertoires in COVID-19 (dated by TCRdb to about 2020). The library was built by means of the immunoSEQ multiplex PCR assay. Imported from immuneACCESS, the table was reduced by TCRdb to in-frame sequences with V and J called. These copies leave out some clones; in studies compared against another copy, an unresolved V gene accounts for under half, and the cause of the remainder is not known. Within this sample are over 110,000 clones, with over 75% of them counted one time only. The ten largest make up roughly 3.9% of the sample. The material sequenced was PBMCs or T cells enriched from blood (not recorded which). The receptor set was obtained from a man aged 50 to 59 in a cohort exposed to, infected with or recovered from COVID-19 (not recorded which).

CDR3 protein: CASSPLRDGGEQFF. Here the CDR3 DNA reads TGTGCCAGCTCACCCCTCAGGGACGGGGGTGAGCAGTTCTTC. The chain carries TRBV18 and TRBJ2-1; D possibly corresponds to TRBD2 (6 bases). CDR1 and CDR2 (germline): KGHSH, LQKENI. The CDR3 is made up of 14 amino acids. V lost 3 bases and J 9 bases, leaving 15 bases between the germline ends.

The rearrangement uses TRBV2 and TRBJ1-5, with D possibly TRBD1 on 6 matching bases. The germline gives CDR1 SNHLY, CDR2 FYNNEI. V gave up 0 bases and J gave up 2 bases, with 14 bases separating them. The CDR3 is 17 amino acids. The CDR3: CASSEARRGYGNQPQHF. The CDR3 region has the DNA TGTGCCAGCAGTGAAGCGCGTAGGGGGTACGGCAATCAGCCCCAGCATTTT.

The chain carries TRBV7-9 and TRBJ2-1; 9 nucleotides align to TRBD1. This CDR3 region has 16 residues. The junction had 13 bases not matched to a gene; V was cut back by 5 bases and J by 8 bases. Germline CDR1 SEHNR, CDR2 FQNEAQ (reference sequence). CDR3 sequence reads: CASSDEDGTGYYEQFF. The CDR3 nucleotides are TGTGCCAGCAGCGATGAGGATGGGACAGGGTATTATGAGCAGTTCTTC. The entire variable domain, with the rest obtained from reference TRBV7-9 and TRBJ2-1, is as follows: DTGVSQNPRHKITKRGQNVTFRCDPISEHNRLYWYRQTLGQGPEFLTYFQNEAQLEKSRLLSDRFSAERPKGSFSTLEIQRTEQGDSAMYLCASSDEDGTGYYEQFFGPGTRLTVL.

CDR3 DNA: TGTGCCAGTACCCTAGCGGGGGTAGCTAACTATGGCTACACCTTC. Translating gives CASTLAGVANYGYTF. The chain couples TRBV19 to TRBJ1-2; possibly TRBD1 for D (5 bases). The V gene's germline CDR1 is LNHDA and CDR2 SQIVND (reference sequence). This CDR3 spans 15 amino acids. With 7 bases removed from V and 0 bases from J, the gap between germline ends came to 15 bases.

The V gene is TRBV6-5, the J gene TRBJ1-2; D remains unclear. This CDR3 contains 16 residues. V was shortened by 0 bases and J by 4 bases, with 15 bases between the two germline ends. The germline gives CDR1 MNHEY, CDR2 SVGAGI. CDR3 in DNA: TGTGCCAGCAGTTACTCGAAGAGGGCAAGCCTCTATGGCTACACCTTC. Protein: CASSYSKRASLYGYTF.

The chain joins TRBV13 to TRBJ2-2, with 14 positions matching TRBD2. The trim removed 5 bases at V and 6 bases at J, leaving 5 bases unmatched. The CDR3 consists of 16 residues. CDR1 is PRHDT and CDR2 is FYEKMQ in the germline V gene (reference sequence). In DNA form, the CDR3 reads TGTGCCAGCAGCCCCGGACTAGCGGGAGGAGCCGGGGAGCTGTTTTTT. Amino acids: CASSPGLAGGAGELFF.

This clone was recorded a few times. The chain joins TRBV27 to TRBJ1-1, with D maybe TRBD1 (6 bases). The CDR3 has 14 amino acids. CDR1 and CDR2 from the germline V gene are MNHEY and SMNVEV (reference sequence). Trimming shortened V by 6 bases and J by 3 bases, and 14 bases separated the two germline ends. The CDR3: CASSQTTGYTEAFF. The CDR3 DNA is TGTGCCAGCAGCCAAACGACAGGATACACTGAAGCTTTCTTT.

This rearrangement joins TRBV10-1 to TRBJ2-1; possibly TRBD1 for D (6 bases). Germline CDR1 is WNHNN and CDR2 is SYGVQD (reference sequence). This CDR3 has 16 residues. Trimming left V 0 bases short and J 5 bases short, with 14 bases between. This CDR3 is CASSESGAGADNEQFF. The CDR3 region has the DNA TGCGCCAGCAGTGAGTCAGGGGCAGGGGCGGACAATGAGCAGTTCTTC.

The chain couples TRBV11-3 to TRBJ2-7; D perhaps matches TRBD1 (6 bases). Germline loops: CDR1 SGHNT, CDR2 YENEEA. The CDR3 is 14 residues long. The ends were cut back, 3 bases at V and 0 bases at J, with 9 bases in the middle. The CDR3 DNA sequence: TGTGCCAGCAGCTTCCAGGGGAACTCCTACGAGCAGTACTTC. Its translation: CASSFQGNSYEQYF.

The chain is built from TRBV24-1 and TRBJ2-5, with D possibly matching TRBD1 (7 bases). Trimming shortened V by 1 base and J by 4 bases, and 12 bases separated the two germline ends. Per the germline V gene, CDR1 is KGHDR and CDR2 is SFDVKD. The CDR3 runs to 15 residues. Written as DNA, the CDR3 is TGTGCCACCAGTGATTTTGTCCAGGGGGGAGAGACCCAGTACTTC. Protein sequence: CATSDFVQGGETQYF.

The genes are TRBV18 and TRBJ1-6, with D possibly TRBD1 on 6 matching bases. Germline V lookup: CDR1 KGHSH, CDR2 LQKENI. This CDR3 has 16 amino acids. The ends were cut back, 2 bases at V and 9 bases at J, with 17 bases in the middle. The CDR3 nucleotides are TGTGCCAGCTCACCATGGACAGCAATCGGAGGTTCACCCCTCCACTTT. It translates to CASSPWTAIGGSPLHF.

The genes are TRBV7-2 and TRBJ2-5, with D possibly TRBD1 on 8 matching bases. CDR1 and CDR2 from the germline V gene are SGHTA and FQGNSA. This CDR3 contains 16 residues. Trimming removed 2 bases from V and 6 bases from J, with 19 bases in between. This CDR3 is CASSLKQGGVEKTQYF. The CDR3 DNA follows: TGTGCCAGCAGCTTAAAACAGGGGGGGGTCGAGAAGACCCAGTACTTC. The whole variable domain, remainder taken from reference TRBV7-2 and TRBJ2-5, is GAGVSQSPSNKVTEKGKDVELRCDPISGHTALYWYRQSLGQGLEFLIYFQGNSAPDKSGLPSDRFSAERTGGSVSTLTIQRTQQEDSAVYLCASSLKQGGVEKTQYFGPGTRLLVL.

The chain's CDR3 is CASGWDSNSPLHF. The CDR3, as DNA: TGCGCCAGCGGCTGGGACAGTAATTCACCCCTCCACTTT. This rearrangement joins TRBV5-1 to TRBJ1-6; TRBD1 agrees at 7 bases. V lost 7 bases and J lost 6; bases outside the gene matches: 4. This CDR3 contains 13 residues. Germline V gives CDR1 SGHRS, CDR2 YFSETQ.

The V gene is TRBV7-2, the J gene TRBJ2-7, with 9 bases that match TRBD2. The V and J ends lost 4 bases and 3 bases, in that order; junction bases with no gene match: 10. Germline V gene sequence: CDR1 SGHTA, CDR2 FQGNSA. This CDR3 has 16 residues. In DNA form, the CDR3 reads TGTGCCAGCAGCTCCAGCGGCCTAGCGGGGCGCTACGAGCAGTACTTC. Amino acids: CASSSSGLAGRYEQYF.

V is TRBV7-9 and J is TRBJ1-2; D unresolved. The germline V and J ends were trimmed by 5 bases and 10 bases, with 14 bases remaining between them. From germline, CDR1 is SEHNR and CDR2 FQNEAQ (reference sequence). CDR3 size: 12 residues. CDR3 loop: CASSLEGLDYTF. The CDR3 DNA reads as TGTGCCAGCAGCCTTGAGGGTCTCGACTACACCTTC.

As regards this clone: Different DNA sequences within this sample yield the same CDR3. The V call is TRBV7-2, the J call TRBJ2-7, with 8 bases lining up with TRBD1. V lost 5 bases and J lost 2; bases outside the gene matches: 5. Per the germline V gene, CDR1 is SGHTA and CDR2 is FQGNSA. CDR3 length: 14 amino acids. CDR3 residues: CASSPDRGPYEQYF. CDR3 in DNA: TGTGCCAGCAGCCCTGACAGGGGCCCCTACGAGCAGTACTTC.

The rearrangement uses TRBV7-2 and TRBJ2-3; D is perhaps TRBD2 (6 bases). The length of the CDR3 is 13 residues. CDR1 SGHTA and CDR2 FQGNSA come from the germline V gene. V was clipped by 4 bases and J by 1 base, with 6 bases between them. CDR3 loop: CASSSSGTDTQYF. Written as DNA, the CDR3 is TGTGCCAGCAGCTCTAGCGGCACAGATACGCAGTATTTT.

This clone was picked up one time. CDR3 sequence (DNA): TGTGCCAGCAGAACAGGAAACCAAGAGACCCAGTACTTC. It translates to CASRTGNQETQYF. The V gene is TRBV27, the J gene TRBJ2-5; tentatively, D is TRBD1 (5 bases). The V end lost 6 bases, the J end lost 0 bases, and 8 bases lay between the germline ends. This CDR3 comprises 13 residues. Germline assignment: CDR1 MNHEY and CDR2 SMNVEV (reference sequence).